Listed below are T cell receptor beta chains from one sample, sequenced in a study of CD8 T cells in ankylosing spondylitis. TCRdb fed the 5' RACE reads into MiXCR, producing one record per CDR3 protein. Among 84,000 or so distinct CDR3 sequences, roughly 30% were seen once, and the ten largest hold 55% to 75%. The sequenced material came from blood, either unsorted or a sorted T cell fraction (not recorded which). The receptors originated from a male donor with ankylosing spondylitis or in good health (not recorded which). Both conserved end residues are part of each CDR3. A D gene is named only where the DNA matches it firmly. Size values are once, few and many counts, or a class for expanded clones, and some rows have none.

D: TRBD2; J: TRBJ2-5; size: .; V: TRBV3-1; DNA: TGTGCCAGCAGCCAGCGGGGGGCGAGAGAGACCCAGTACTTC; CDR3: CASSQRGARETQYF
D: TRBD1; J: TRBJ1-1; size: many; V: TRBV6-1; DNA: TGTGCCAGCAGTCGGGACAGGGAAAGGGACACTGAAGCTTTCTTT; CDR3: CASSRDRERDTEAFF
D: .; J: TRBJ2-3; size: many; V: TRBV7-3; DNA: TGTGCCAGCAGCTTAATCTCAACGGGAGTTGAAGATACGCAGTATTTT; CDR3: CASSLISTGVEDTQYF
D: TRBD2; J: TRBJ2-1; size: .; V: TRBV2; DNA: TGTGCCAGCGCGGACCGACTAGCAGGAAATGAGCAGTTCTTC; CDR3: CASADRLAGNEQFF
D: .; J: TRBJ1-2; size: .; V: TRBV20-1; DNA: TGCAGTGCTAGAGATCTCGGGGATAACTATGGCTACACCTTC; CDR3: CSARDLGDNYGYTF
D: TRBD1; J: TRBJ1-1; size: few; V: TRBV27; DNA: TGTGCCAGCAGTGACCGGGACAGGGGGACTGAAGCTTTCTTT; CDR3: CASSDRDRGTEAFF
D: TRBD1; J: TRBJ2-5; size: .; V: TRBV5-1; DNA: TGCGCCAGCAGAGAAGGGACAGGGGGCTTCGAGACCCAGTACTTC; CDR3: CASREGTGGFETQYF
D: .; J: TRBJ2-3; size: .; V: TRBV3-1; DNA: TGTGCCAGCAGCCAAGATGCAACTAGAGATACGCAGTATTTT; CDR3: CASSQDATRDTQYF
D: TRBD2; J: TRBJ2-5; size: .; V: TRBV20-1; DNA: TGCAGTCTAGCGGGAGGGCCGGGTACCCAGTACTTC; CDR3: CSLAGGPGTQYF
D: .; J: TRBJ1-2; size: many; V: TRBV20-1; DNA: TGCAGTGCTGGGGGTTGGGGCTACACCTTC; CDR3: CSAGGWGYTF
D: .; J: TRBJ2-3; size: .; V: TRBV9; DNA: TGTGCCAGCAGCGCGGCGGCTTATAGCACAGATACGCAGTATTTT; CDR3: CASSAAAYSTDTQYF